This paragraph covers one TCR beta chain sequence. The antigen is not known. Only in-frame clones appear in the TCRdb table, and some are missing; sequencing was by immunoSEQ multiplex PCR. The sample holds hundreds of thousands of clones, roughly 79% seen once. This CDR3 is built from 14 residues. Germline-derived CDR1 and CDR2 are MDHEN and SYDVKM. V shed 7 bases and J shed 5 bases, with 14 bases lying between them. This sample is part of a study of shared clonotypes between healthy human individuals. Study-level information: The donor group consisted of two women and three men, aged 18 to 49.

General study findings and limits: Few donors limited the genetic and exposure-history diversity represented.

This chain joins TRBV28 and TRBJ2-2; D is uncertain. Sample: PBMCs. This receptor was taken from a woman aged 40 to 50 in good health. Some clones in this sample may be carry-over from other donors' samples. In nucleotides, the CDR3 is TGTGCCAGCACCACCCTTAGTGGAACCGGGGAGCTGTTTTTT. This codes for CASTTLSGTGELFF.